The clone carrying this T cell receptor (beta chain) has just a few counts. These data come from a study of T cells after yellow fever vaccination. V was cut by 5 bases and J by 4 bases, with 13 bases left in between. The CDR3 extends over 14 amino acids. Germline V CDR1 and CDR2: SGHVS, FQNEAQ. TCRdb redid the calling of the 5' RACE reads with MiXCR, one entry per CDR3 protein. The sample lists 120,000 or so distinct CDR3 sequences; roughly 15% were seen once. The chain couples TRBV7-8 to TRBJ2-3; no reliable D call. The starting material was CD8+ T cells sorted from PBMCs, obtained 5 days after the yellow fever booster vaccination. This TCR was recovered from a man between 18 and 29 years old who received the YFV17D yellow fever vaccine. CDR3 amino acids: CASSLRAGSDTQYF. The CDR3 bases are TGTGCCAGCAGCCTTCGTGCCGGGTCAGATACGCAGTATTTT.